This T cell receptor (beta chain) was documented in a study of T-cell reconstitution after alpha-beta-depleted transplantation in children. Regarding the study as a whole: Reportedly, roughly two months post-transplant, alpha-beta T cells arose from several hundred expanded graft clones. From newly produced T cells came most of the T-cell counts and diversity one year after transplant. Surviving thymic progenitors and recipient T cells were the source of high TCRbeta diversity at day 60 in some patients.

Concerning this clonotype itself: Antigen: not known.

The library targeted TCRbeta and was prepared with unique molecular identifiers. MiXCR, run by TCRdb on the PCR reads, gives a single entry per CDR3 protein. The sample includes 500,000 to 600,000 distinct CDR3 sequences, 25% to 30% of them seen just once. The V and J ends lost 1 base and 5 bases respectively, with 15 bases between them. CDR1 LNHNV and CDR2 YYDKDF come from the germline V gene (reference sequence). CDR3 length equals 16 residues. This receptor was identified in a boy in the first two years of life with Wiskott-Aldrich syndrome, due to receive a stem cell transplant. The sequenced sample was PBMCs, obtained before TCRalphabeta/CD19-depleted stem cell transplant. The J gene is TRBJ2-1, the V gene TRBV15, with D perhaps matching TRBD1 or TRBD2 (6 bases each). The CDR3: CATSRVLKGGHNEQFF. The CDR3 nucleotides are TGTGCCACCAGCAGAGTCCTGAAGGGGGGACACAATGAGCAGTTCTTC.